This is a list of T cell receptor beta chains from one sample in a study of shared clonotypes between healthy human individuals. Sequencing used immunoSEQ multiplex PCR; TCRdb keeps in-frame clones, though not all of them. Of 2 million to 2.5 million clones listed, approximately 96% are singletons. Material for sequencing was naive CD4+ T cells sorted from blood. The receptors were sampled from a man between 18 and 35 years old in good health. Both conserved end residues are part of each CDR3. Fields, in order: V gene, D gene, J gene, CDR3 length, clone size, CDR3 DNA, CDR3 protein. D genes are given only for firm matches. Expanded clones are given a class, and other clones once, few, many or no size at all.

>TRBV7-2|NA|TRBJ1-1|15|NA
TGTGCCAGCAGCCCATGGGAAGGGACACTGGCTATGGCTTTCTTT
CASSPWEGTLAMAFF
>TRBV5-4|TRBD1|TRBJ2-2|15|NA
TGTGCCAGCAGCTTGGGACAGGGGGGCCCCGGGGAGCTGTTTTTT
CASSLGQGGPGELFF
>TRBV7-6|NA|TRBJ1-6|14|NA
TGTGCCAGCAGCTTAGACAGAGATAATTCACCCCTCCACTTT
CASSLDRDNSPLHF
>TRBV5-1|NA|TRBJ2-5|14|NA
TGCGCCAGCAGCCGCTCTACAGCTCAAGAGACCCAGTACTTC
CASSRSTAQETQYF
>TRBV9|NA|TRBJ2-1|15|once
TGTGCCAGCAGCGTAGTAGGGGGGATCTACAATGAGCAGTTCTTC
CASSVVGGIYNEQFF
>TRBV10-3|TRBD1|TRBJ1-1|15|NA
TGTGCCATCAGTGGTGGCAGGGGGCCGAACACTGAAGCTTTCTTT
CAISGGRGPNTEAFF
>TRBV6-5|TRBD1|TRBJ2-2|12|NA
TGTGCCAGCTCCACAGGGGCCGGGGAGCTGTTTTTT
CASSTGAGELFF
>TRBV7-2|NA|TRBJ2-7|15|NA
TGTGCCAGCAGCTTAGCGGGGGGGCAGTCTTGGGAGCAGTACTTC
CASSLAGGQSWEQYF
>TRBV11-3|NA|TRBJ2-1|17|NA
TGTGCCAGCAGCCCCACCTGGACCGCAAGCTCCTACAATGAGCAGTTCTTC
CASSPTWTASSYNEQFF
>TRBV15|TRBD1|TRBJ1-2|14|NA
TGTGCCACCAGCAAACGAGACAGGGTCTATGGCTACACCTTC
CATSKRDRVYGYTF
>TRBV2|TRBD1|TRBJ2-7|13|NA
TGTGCCAGCATGGACAGGGACCCCTACGAGCAGTACTTC
CASMDRDPYEQYF
>TRBV4-1|NA|TRBJ1-2|17|NA
TGCGCCAGCAGCCGCGTGCCGCTCGAACCTTCTAACTATGGCTACACCTTC
CASSRVPLEPSNYGYTF
>TRBV7-9|NA|TRBJ2-7|13|NA
TGTGCCAGCAGCTTAGACGGTTCCTACGAGCAGTACTTC
CASSLDGSYEQYF
>TRBV4-3|NA|TRBJ2-6|18|few
TGCGCCAGCAGCCAGCCCGAGGGGGTAGGCTCGGGGGCCAACGTCCTGACTTTC
CASSQPEGVGSGANVLTF
>TRBV11-3|NA|TRBJ1-6|13|NA
TGTGCCAGCAGCTCCTCAGGGGACTCACCCCTCCACTTT
CASSSSGDSPLHF
>TRBV12-5|TRBD2|TRBJ2-7|16|once
TGTGCTAGTGGTCTCGGTAGCGGGGGACCGCACCACGAGCAGTACTTC
CASGLGSGGPHHEQYF
>TRBV25-1|NA|TRBJ1-2|15|NA
TGTGCCAGCAGTGAGGGGCCAGGGGCCGGCTATGGCTACACCTTC
CASSEGPGAGYGYTF
>TRBV28|NA|TRBJ2-5|15|NA
TGTGCCAGCAGTTTAGGGGAGAGGGGGGTTGAGACCCAGTACTTC
CASSLGERGVETQYF
>TRBV14|TRBD1|TRBJ1-6|14|few
TGTGCCAGCAGCCAACAGACAGGGAGGGAGCCCCTCCACTTT
CASSQQTGREPLHF
>TRBV27|TRBD2|TRBJ2-2|15|NA
TGTGCCAGCAGCCGAGGGACTACCAACACCGGGGAGCTGTTTTTT
CASSRGTTNTGELFF
>TRBV28|NA|TRBJ2-1|17|once
TGTGCCAGCAGTGTGGATAGGGGGGGGATACCATACAATGAGCAGTTCTTC
CASSVDRGGIPYNEQFF
>TRBV9|TRBD1|TRBJ1-3|16|once
TGTGCCAGCACTTTAGGACAGGGACTCTCTGGAAACACCATATATTTT
CASTLGQGLSGNTIYF
>TRBV11-3|NA|TRBJ2-1|14|NA
TGTGCCAGCAGCTTAGGGGGAGTGTACAATGAGCAGTTCTTC
CASSLGGVYNEQFF
>TRBV30|NA|TRBJ1-4|13|NA
TGTGCCTGGAGTGTACAGAATAATGAAAAACTGTTTTTT
CAWSVQNNEKLFF
>TRBV29-1|NA|TRBJ1-4|16|NA
TGCAGCGTTGAAGATGGGCGGGGGACGACTAATGAAAAACTGTTTTTT
CSVEDGRGTTNEKLFF
>TRBV5-6|NA|TRBJ1-3|12|NA
TGTGCCAGCAGCAGAAGGGGAAACACCATATATTTT
CASSRRGNTIYF
>TRBV5-1|NA|TRBJ1-2|15|NA
TGCGCCAGCAGCTTGGCCACAGGTGGATTCGATGGCTACACCTTC
CASSLATGGFDGYTF
>TRBV6-6|TRBD1|TRBJ1-2|13|NA
TGTGCCAGCAGCCCAGAGGGGGCTGGGGGCTACACCTTC
CASSPEGAGGYTF
>TRBV30|NA|TRBJ2-5|15|NA
TGTGCCTGGAGTGCGCGGAGGGCCCCCCAAGAGACCCAGTACTTC
CAWSARRAPQETQYF
>TRBV27|TRBD2|TRBJ2-7|16|NA
TGTGCCAGCAGTTTATCGATACTAGCGGGGCGTTACGAGCAGTACTTC
CASSLSILAGRYEQYF
>TRBV28|TRBD2|TRBJ2-1|15|NA
TGTGCCAGCAGTTGGACTAGCGGGGGTCTAAATGAGCAGTTCTTC
CASSWTSGGLNEQFF
>TRBV5-1|NA|TRBJ2-1|17|NA
TGCGCCAGCAGCTTGGGACGGGCGAACTTGATTTACAATGAGCAGTTCTTC
CASSLGRANLIYNEQFF
>TRBV5-1|TRBD1|TRBJ2-7|15|NA
TGCGCCAGCAGCGGCCTGACAGGGGGAGGATACGAGCAGTACTTC
CASSGLTGGGYEQYF
>TRBV18|TRBD1|TRBJ1-3|13|NA
TGTGCCAGCTCCAGGACAGGGGGAAACACCATATATTTT
CASSRTGGNTIYF